The clone carrying this T cell receptor (beta chain) was counted at least ten times. Its antigen is undetermined. The sample belongs to a study of T cells in Graves' hyperthyroidism and ophthalmopathy. Study-wide points: From stable hyperthyroidism, ophthalmopathy was set apart by a 13 V-J model. Most expanded thyroid clonotypes above 0.001 also appeared in blood.

Fresh 10 ml peripheral blood yielded PBMCs. Template material for amplifying TCR beta CDR3 regions consisted of RNA transcripts. First-round RT-PCR of the TCR CDR3 relied on the HTBI primer set. Using its own MiXCR run on the multiplex PCR reads, TCRdb lists one record per CDR3 protein. The sample yields under 300,000 distinct CDR3 sequences, roughly 13% seen once. This CDR3 has 17 amino acids. V lost 10 bases and J lost 0; bases outside the gene matches: 15. Per germline, CDR1 MNHEY and CDR2 SMNVEV (reference sequence). The specimen sequenced was blood. This rearrangement joins TRBV27 to TRBJ1-5; TRBD1 agrees at 7 bases. The clonotype comes from a woman in her 30s with Graves' hyperthyroidism that later progressed to Graves' ophthalmopathy. CDR3 bases: TGTGCCACCGAACCCCTGACAGGGAGATATAGCAATCAGCCCCAGCATTTT. As protein: CATEPLTGRYSNQPQHF.